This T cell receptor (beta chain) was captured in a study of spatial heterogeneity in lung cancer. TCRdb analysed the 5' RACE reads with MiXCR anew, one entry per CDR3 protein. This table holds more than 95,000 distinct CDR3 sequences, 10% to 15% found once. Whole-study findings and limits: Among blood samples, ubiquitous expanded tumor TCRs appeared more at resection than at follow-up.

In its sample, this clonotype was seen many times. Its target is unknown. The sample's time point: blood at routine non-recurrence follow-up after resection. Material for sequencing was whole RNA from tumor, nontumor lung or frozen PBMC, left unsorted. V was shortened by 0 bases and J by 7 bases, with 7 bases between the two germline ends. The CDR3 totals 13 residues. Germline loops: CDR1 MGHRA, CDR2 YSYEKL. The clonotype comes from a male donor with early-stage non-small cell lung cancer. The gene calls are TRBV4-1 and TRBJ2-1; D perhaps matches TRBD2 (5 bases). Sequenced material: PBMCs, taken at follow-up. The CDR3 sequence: CASSQDPGNEQFF. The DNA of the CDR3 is TGCGCCAGCAGCCAAGATCCGGGAAATGAGCAGTTCTTC.